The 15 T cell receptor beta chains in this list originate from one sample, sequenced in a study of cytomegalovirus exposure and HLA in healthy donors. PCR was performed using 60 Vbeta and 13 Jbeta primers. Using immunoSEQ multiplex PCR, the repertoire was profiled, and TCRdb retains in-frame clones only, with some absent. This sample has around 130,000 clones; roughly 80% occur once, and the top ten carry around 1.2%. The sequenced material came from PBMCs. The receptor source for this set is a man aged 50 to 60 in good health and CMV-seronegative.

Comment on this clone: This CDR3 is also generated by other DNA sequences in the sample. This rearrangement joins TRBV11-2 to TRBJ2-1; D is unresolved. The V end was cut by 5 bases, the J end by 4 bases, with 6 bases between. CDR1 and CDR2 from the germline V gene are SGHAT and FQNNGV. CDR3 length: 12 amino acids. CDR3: CASSRGYNEQFF. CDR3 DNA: TGTGCCAGCAGCCGAGGATACAATGAGCAGTTCTTC.

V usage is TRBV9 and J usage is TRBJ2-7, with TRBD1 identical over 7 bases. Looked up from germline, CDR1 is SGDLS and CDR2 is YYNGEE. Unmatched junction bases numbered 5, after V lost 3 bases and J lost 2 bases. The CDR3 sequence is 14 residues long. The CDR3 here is CASSATDRPYEQYF. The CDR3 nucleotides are TGTGCCAGCAGCGCCACGGACAGGCCCTACGAGCAGTACTTC. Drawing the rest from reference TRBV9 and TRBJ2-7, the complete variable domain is DSGVTQTPKHLITATGQRVTLRCSPRSGDLSVYWYQQSLDQGLQFLIQYYNGEERAKGNILERFSAQQFPDLHSELNLSSLELGDSALYFCASSATDRPYEQYFGPGTRLTVT.

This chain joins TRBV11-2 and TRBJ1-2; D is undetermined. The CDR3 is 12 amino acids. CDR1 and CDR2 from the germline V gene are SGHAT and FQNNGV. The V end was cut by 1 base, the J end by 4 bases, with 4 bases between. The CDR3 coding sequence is TGTGCCAGCAGCTTAGGCAGCTATGGCTACACCTTC. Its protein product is CASSLGSYGYTF.

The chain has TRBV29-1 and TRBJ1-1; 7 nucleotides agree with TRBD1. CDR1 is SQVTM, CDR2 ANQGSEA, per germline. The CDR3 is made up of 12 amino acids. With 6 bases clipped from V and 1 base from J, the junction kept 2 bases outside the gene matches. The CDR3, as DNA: TGCAGCGTAGGACAGGCGAACACTGAAGCTTTCTTT. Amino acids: CSVGQANTEAFF. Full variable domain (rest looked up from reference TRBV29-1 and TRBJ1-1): SAVISQKPSRDICQRGTSLTIQCQVDSQVTMMFWYRQQPGQSLTLIATANQGSEATYESGFVIDKFPISRPNLTFSTLTVSNMSPEDSSIYLCSVGQANTEAFFGQGTRLTVV.

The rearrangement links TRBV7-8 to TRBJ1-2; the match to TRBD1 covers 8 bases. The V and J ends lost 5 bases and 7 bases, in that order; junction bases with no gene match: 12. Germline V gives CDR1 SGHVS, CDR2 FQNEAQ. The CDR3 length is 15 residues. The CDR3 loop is CASSPQGQVGSGYTF. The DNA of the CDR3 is TGTGCCAGCAGCCCTCAGGGACAGGTGGGGAGTGGCTACACCTTC. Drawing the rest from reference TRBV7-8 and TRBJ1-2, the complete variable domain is GAGVSQSPRYKVAKRGQDVALRCDPISGHVSLFWYQQALGQGPEFLTYFQNEAQLDKSGLPSDRFFAERPEGSVSTLKIQRTQQEDSAVYLCASSPQGQVGSGYTFGSGTRLTVV.

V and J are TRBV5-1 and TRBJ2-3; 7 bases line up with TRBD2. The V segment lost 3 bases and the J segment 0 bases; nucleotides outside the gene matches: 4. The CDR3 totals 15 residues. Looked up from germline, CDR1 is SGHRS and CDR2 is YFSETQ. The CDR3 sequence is CASSSSGLSTDTQYF. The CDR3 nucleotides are TGCGCCAGCAGCTCTAGCGGATTAAGCACAGATACGCAGTATTTT.

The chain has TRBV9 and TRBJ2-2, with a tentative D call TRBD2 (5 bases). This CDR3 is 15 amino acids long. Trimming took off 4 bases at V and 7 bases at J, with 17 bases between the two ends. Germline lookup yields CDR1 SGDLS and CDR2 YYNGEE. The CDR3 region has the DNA TGTGCCAGCAGCTCCACCGGACTGGCCGGCGGGGAGCTGTTTTTT. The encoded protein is CASSSTGLAGGELFF.

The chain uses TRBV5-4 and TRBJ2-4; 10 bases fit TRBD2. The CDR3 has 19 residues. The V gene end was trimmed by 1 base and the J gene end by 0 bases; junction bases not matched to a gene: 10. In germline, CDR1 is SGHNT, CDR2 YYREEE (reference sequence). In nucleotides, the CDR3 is TGTGCCAGCAGCTTGCCGGCTAGCGGGAGTACGGTAGCCAAAAACATTCAGTACTTC. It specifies CASSLPASGSTVAKNIQYF.

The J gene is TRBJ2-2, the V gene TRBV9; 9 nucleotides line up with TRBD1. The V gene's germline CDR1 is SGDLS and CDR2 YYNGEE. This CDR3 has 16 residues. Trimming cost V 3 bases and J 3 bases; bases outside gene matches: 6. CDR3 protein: CASSARQGEDTGELFF. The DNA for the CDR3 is TGTGCCAGCAGCGCCCGACAGGGGGAGGACACCGGGGAGCTGTTTTTT. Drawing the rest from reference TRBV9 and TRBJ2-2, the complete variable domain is DSGVTQTPKHLITATGQRVTLRCSPRSGDLSVYWYQQSLDQGLQFLIQYYNGEERAKGNILERFSAQQFPDLHSELNLSSLELGDSALYFCASSARQGEDTGELFFGEGSRLTVL.

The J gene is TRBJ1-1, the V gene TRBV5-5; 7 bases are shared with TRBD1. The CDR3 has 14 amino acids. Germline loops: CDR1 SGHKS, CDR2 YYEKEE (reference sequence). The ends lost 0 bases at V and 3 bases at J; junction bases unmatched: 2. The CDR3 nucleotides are TGTGCCAGCAGCTTGGACAGGGGAGACACTGAAGCTTTCTTT. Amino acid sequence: CASSLDRGDTEAFF.

The DNA of the CDR3 is TGTGCCAGCTCACCAACGGAGGGTAATCATGAGCAGTTCTTC. Its protein is CASSPTEGNHEQFF. The V and J genes are TRBV18 and TRBJ2-1, with a weak D call TRBD2 (6 bases). Germline V gene lookup returns CDR1 KGHSH and CDR2 LQKENI. The CDR3 spans 14 residues. With 2 bases removed from V and 8 bases from J, the gap between germline ends came to 13 bases.

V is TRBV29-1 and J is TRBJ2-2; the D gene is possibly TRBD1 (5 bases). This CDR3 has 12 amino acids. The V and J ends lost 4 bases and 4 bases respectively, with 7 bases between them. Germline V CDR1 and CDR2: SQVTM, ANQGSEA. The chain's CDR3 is CSVGQTTGELFF. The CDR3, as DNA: TGCAGCGTTGGACAGACCACCGGGGAGCTGTTTTTT.

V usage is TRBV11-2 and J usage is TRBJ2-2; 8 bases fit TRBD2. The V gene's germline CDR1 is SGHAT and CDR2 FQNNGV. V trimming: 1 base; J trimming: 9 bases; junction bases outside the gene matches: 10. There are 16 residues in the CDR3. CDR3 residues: CASSLGGTRFIRELFF. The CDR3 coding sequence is TGTGCCAGCAGCTTAGGCGGGACTAGGTTTATCCGGGAGCTGTTTTTT.

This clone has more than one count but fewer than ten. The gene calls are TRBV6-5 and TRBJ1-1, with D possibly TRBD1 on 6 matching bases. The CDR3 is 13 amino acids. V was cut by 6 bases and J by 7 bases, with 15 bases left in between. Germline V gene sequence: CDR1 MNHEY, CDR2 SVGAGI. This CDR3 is CASSLDSKGEAFF. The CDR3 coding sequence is TGTGCCAGCAGCTTGGACAGTAAGGGTGAAGCTTTCTTT.

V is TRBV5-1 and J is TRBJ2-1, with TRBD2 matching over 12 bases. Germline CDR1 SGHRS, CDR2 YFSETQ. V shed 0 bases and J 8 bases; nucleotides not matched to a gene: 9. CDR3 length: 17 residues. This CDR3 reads CASSLVASGRATDEQFF. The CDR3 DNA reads TGCGCCAGCAGCTTGGTGGCTAGCGGGAGGGCCACAGATGAGCAGTTCTTC.